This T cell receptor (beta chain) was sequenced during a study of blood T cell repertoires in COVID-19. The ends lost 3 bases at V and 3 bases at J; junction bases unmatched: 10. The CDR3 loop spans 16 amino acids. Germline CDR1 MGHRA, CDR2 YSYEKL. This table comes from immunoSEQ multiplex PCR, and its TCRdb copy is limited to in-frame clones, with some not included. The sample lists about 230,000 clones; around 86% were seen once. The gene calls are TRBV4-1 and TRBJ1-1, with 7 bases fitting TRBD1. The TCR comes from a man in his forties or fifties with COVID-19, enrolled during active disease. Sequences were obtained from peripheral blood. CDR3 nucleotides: TGCGCCAGCAGCCACCTGGGAAGGGGGCGGGACACTGAAGCTTTCTTT. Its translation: CASSHLGRGRDTEAFF.